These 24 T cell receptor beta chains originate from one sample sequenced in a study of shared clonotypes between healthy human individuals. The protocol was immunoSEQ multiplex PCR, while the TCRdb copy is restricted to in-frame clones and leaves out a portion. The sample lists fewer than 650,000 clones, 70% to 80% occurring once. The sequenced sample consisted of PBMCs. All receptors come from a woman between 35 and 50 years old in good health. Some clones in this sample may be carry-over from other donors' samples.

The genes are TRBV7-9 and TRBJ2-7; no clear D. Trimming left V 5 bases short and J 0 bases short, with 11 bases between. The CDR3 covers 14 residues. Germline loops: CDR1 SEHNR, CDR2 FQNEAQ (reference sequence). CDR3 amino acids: CASSQDRSSYEQYF. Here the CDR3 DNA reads TGTGCCAGCAGCCAAGACCGAAGCTCCTACGAGCAGTACTTC. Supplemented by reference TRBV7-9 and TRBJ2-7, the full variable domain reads DTGVSQNPRHKITKRGQNVTFRCDPISEHNRLYWYRQTLGQGPEFLTYFQNEAQLEKSRLLSDRFSAERPKGSFSTLEIQRTEQGDSAMYLCASSQDRSSYEQYFGPGTRLTVT.

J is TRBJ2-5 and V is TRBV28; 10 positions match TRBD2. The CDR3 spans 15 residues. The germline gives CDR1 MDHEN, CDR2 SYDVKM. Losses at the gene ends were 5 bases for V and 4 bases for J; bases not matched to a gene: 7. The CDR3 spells CASSPAGGGSETQYF. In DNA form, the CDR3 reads TGTGCCAGCAGTCCAGCGGGAGGGGGGTCAGAGACCCAGTACTTC.

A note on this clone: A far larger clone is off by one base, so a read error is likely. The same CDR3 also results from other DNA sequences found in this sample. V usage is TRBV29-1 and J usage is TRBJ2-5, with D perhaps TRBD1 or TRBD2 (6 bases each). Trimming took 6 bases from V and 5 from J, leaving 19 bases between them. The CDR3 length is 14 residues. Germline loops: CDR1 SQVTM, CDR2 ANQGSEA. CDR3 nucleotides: TGCAGCGTCGGGGGCGGGCAGGTCGCGGAGACCCAGTACTTC. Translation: CSVGGGQVAETQYF.

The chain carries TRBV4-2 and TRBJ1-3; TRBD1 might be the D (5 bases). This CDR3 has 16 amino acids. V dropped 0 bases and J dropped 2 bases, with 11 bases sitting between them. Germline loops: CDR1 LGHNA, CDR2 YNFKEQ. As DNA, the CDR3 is TGTGCCAGCAGCCAAGACGTTCGGGGCCCTGGAAACACCATATATTTT. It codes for CASSQDVRGPGNTIYF.

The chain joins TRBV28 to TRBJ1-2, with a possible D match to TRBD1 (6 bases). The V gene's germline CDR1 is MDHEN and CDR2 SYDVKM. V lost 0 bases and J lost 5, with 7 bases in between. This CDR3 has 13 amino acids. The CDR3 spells CASSLWRGYGYTF. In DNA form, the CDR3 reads TGTGCCAGCAGTTTATGGAGGGGGTATGGCTACACCTTC.

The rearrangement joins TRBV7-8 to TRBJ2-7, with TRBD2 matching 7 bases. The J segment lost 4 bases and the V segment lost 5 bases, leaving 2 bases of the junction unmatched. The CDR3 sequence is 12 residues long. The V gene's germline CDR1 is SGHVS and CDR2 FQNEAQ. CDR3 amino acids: CASSPGGYEQYF. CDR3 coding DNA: TGTGCCAGCAGCCCCGGGGGGTACGAGCAGTACTTC.

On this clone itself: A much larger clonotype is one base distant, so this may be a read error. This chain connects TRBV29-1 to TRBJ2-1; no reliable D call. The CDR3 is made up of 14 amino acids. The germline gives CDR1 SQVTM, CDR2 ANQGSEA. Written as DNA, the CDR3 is TGCAGCGTTGAGTCCGGAAGCTCCTACAATGGGCAGTTCTTC. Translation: CSVESGSSYNGQFF.

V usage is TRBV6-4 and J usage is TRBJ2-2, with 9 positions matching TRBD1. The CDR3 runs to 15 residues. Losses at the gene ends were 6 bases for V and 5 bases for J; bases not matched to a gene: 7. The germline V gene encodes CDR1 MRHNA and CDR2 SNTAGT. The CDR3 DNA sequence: TGTGCCAGCAGAGAGGGACAGGGTGAGACCGGGGAGCTGTTTTTT. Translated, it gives CASREGQGETGELFF.

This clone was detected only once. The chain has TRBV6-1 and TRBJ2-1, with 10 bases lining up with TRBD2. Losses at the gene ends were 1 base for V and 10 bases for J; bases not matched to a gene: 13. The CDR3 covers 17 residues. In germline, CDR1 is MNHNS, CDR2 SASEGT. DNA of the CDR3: TGTGCCAGCAGTGAAGGGTTAGGGCTAGCGGGAGTTGTCGAGCAGTTCTTC. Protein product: CASSEGLGLAGVVEQFF.

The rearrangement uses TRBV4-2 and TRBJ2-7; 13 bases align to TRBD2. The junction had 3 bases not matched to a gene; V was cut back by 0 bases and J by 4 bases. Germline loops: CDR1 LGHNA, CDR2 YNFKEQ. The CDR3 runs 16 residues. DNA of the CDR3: TGTGCCAGCAGCCAAGAAGGGACTAGCGGGATTTACGAGCAGTACTTC. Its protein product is CASSQEGTSGIYEQYF.

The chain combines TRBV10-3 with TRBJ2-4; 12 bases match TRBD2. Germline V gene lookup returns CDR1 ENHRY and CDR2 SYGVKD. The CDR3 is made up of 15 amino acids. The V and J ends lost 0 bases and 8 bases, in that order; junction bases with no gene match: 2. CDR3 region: CAISESTSGSDIQYF. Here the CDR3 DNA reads TGTGCCATCAGTGAGTCGACTAGCGGGAGTGACATTCAGTACTTC.

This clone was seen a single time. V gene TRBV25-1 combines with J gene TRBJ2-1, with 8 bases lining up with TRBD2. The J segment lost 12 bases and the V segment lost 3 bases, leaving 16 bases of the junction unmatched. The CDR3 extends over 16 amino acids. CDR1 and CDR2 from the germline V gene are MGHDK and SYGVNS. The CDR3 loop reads CASSEPLAGVGGRQFF. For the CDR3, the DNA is TGTGCCAGCAGTGAGCCCCTAGCGGGCGTAGGAGGTAGGCAGTTCTTC.

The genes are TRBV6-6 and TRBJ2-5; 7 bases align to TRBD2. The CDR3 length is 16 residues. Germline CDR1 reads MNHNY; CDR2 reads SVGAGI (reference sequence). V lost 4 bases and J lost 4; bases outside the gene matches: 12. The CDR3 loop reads CASSSRGGGRGETQYF. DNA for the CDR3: TGTGCCAGCAGTTCCCGAGGAGGCGGGAGAGGAGAGACCCAGTACTTC.

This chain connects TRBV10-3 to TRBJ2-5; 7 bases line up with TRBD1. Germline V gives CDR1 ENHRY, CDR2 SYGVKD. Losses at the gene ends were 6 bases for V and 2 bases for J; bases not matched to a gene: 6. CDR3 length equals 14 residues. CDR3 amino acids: CAISSTDRQETQYF. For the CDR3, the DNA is TGTGCCATCAGCTCCACGGACAGGCAAGAGACCCAGTACTTC.

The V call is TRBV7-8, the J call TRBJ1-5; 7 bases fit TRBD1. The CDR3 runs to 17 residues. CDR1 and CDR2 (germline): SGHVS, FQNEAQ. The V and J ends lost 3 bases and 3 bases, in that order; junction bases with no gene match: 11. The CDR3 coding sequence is TGTGCCAGCAGCTTGGGGGAAGGGGGCTCTGTCAATCAGCCCCAGCATTTT. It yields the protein CASSLGEGGSVNQPQHF.

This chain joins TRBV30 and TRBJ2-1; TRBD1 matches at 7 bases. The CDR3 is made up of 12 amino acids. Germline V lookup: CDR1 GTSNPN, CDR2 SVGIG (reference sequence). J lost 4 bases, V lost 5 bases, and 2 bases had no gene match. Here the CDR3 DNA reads TGTGCCTGGGACAGGGTTTACAATGAGCAGTTCTTC. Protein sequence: CAWDRVYNEQFF.

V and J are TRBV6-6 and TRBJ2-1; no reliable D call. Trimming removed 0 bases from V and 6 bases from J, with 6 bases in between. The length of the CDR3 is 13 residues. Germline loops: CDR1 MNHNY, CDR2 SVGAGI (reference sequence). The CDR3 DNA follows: TGTGCCAGCAGTTACTCGATCACCAATGAGCAGTTCTTC. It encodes CASSYSITNEQFF.

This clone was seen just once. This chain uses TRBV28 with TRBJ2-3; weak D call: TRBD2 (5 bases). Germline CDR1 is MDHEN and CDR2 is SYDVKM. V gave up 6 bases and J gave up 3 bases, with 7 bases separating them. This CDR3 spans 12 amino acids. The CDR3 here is CASRPGTDTQYF. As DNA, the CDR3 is TGTGCCAGCAGGCCGGGAACAGATACGCAGTATTTT. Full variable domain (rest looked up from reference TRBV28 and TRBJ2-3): DVKVTQSSRYLVKRTGEKVFLECVQDMDHENMFWYRQDPGLGLRLIYFSYDVKMKEKGDIPEGYSVSREKKERFSLILESASTNQTSMYLCASRPGTDTQYFGPGTRLTVL.

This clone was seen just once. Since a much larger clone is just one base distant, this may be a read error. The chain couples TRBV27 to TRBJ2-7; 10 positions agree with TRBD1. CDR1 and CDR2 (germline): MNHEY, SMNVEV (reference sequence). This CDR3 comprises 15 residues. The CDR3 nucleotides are TGTGTCAGCAGTCCCACTGGGACAGGGGTTCCCGAGCAGTACTTC. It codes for CVSSPTGTGVPEQYF.

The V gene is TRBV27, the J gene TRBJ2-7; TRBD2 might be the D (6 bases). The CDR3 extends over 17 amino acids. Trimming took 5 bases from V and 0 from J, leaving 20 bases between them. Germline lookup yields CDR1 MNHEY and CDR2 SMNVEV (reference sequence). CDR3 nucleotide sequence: TGTGCCAGCAGTCCCGTTGGAGGGCCCCTTAACTCCTACGAGCAGTACTTC. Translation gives CASSPVGGPLNSYEQYF.

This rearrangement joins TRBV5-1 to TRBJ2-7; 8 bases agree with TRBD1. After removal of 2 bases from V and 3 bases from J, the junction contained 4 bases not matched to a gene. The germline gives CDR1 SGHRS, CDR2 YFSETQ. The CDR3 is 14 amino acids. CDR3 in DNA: TGCGCCAGCAGCTTTCAGGGGGCGAGCTACGAGCAGTACTTC. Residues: CASSFQGASYEQYF.

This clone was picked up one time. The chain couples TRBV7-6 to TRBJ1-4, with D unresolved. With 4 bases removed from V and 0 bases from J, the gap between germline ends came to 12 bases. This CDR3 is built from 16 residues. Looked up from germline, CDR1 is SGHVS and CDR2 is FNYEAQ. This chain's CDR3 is CASSSIGVSTNEKLFF. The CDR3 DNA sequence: TGTGCCAGCAGCTCCATCGGGGTTTCAACTAATGAAAAACTGTTTTTT.

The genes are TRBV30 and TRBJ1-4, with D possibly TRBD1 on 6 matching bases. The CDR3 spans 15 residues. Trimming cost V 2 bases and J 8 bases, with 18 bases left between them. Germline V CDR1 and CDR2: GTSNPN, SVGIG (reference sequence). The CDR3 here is CAWSPLDSLSEKLFF. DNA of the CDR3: TGTGCCTGGAGTCCACTGGACAGTCTATCCGAAAAACTGTTTTTT. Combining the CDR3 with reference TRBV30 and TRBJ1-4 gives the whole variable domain SQTIHQWPATLVQPVGSPLSLECTVEGTSNPNLYWYRQAAGRGLQLLFYSVGIGQISSEVPQNLSASRPQDRQFILSSKKLLLSDSGFYLCAWSPLDSLSEKLFFGSGTQLSVL.

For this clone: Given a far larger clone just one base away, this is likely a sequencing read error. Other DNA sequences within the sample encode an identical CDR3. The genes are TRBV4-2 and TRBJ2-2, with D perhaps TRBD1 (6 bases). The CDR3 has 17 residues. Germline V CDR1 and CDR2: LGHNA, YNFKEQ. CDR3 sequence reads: CASSQARAGQNTGELFF. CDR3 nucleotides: TGTGCCAGCAGCCAGGCACGGGCAGGACAGAATACCGGGGAGTTGTTTTTT.